This T cell receptor (beta chain) was retrieved from a study of blood T cell repertoires in COVID-19. About the study: The United States, Italy and Spain supplied acute and convalescent COVID-19 samples. Sources were T cells, B-cell-depleted T cells, or PBMCs; the material itself was cDNA or gDNA.

Germline V gene lookup returns CDR1 SGDLS and CDR2 YYNGEE. V shed 4 bases, J shed 8 bases, and the junction held 8 bases outside the gene matches. The CDR3 spans 15 residues. In the original analysis: Using reference gene primer amplification, nucleated cell counts were estimated. Clones were sequenced by immunoSEQ multiplex PCR, and TCRdb holds only the in-frame ones, with some missing. From that table come the V and J calls and clone size; the DNA was used to work out D and trimming. The data contain just over 80,000 clones, approximately 80% of them singletons. Material for sequencing was peripheral blood. The receptor was derived from an older man with acute or convalescent COVID-19. This sequence joins TRBV9 and TRBJ1-4, with TRBD1 matching 10 bases. The CDR3 nucleotides are TGTGCCAGCAGCCCCGGGACAGGGGCGCGAGAAAAACTGTTTTTT. It is translated as CASSPGTGAREKLFF.